The source of this TCR beta chain is a study of T cells in Graves' hyperthyroidism and ophthalmopathy. Study findings and constraints: Ophthalmopathy was identified by the model a median approximately 6.4 months ahead of onset. Most expanded thyroid clonotypes above 0.001 also appeared in blood.

The CDR3 consists of 15 residues. Trimming removed 0 bases at V and 2 bases at J, with 10 bases between. The germline V gene has CDR1 SGHTA and CDR2 FQGNSA. This clonotype showed up many times. Its cognate antigen is unknown. Each 10 ml fresh peripheral blood draw supplied the PBMCs. The CDR3 regions of TCR beta were amplified from RNA transcripts. First-round RT-PCR targeting the TCR CDR3 was performed with the HTBI primer set. In TCRdb, the multiplex PCR reads were re-called with MiXCR into one record per CDR3 protein. The sample carries around 280,000 distinct CDR3 sequences, roughly 15% recorded once.

The TCR sequence derives from a woman aged 25 to 39 with Graves' hyperthyroidism that later progressed to Graves' ophthalmopathy. The source material was blood. The chain carries TRBV7-2 and TRBJ1-1; a weak D match, TRBD1 (6 bases). This CDR3 reads CASSLADRLNTEAFF. The CDR3 nucleotides are TGTGCCAGCAGCTTAGCTGACAGGTTAAACACTGAAGCTTTCTTT.